The 22 T cell receptor beta chains reported below all come from one sample, sequenced in a study of T cell responses to AZD1222 COVID-19 vaccine (dated by TCRdb to the early 2020s). Libraries were prepared through the immunoSEQ multiplex PCR assay. Sourced from immuneACCESS, this table was stored by TCRdb with only in-frame sequences that have V and J called. A share of the clones is absent; for the studies checked, an unresolved V gene accounts for under half, and the remainder has no known explanation. The sample profile shows 120,000 to 150,000 clones; roughly 84% of them were found once. Of the sample, approximately 5% is held by the ten largest clones. The time point label here, explained by the study, means: about 28 days (+/-7) after the second vaccine dose. Material: peripheral blood, obtained 28 days after the second AZD1222 dose. All receptors derive from an adult who received the AZD1222 COVID-19 vaccine.

The rearrangement uses TRBV5-8 and TRBJ2-5; 10 positions agree with TRBD1. Germline-derived CDR1 and CDR2 are SGHTS and YDEGEE. CDR3 size: 15 residues. V lost 0 bases and J lost 2; bases outside the gene matches: 1. The CDR3 reads CASSLGQGAQETQYF. CDR3 sequence (DNA): TGTGCCAGCAGCTTGGGACAGGGGGCTCAAGAGACCCAGTACTTC.

The chain uses TRBV2 and TRBJ1-5, with D possibly being TRBD1 (6 bases). The germline V and J ends were trimmed by 6 bases and 6 bases, with 21 bases remaining between them. This CDR3 contains 16 residues. The germline V gene encodes CDR1 SNHLY and CDR2 FYNNEI. For the CDR3, the DNA is TGTGCCAGCAGCCGCTTCCGGGACACAGAAGGTCAGCCCCAGCATTTT. This sequence encodes CASSRFRDTEGQPQHF.

J is TRBJ1-1 and V is TRBV7-9; no definite D call. The CDR3 has 13 residues. In germline, CDR1 is SEHNR, CDR2 FQNEAQ (reference sequence). V lost 1 base and J 5 bases, leaving 8 bases between the germline ends. Here the CDR3 reads CASSLVIETEAFF. CDR3 DNA: TGTGCCAGCAGCTTAGTGATCGAAACTGAAGCTTTCTTT.

V usage is TRBV18 and J usage is TRBJ2-7; no definite D call. Trimming stripped 4 bases from V and 0 bases from J, with 7 bases between. Germline CDR1 is KGHSH and CDR2 is LQKENI. The CDR3 totals 13 residues. The CDR3 bases are TGTGCCAGCTCACGCGATTTCTCCTACGAGCAGTACTTC. Its protein product is CASSRDFSYEQYF. Variable domain in full (rest from reference TRBV18 and TRBJ2-7): NAGVMQNPRHLVRRRGQEARLRCSPMKGHSHVYWYRQLPEEGLKFMVYLQKENIIDESGMPKERFSAEFPKEGPSILRIQQVVRGDSAAYFCASSRDFSYEQYFGPGTRLTVT.

The chain is built from TRBV30 and TRBJ1-6, with 7 bases fitting TRBD1. Germline values: CDR1 GTSNPN, CDR2 SVGIG (reference sequence). Trimming cost V 3 bases and J 9 bases; bases outside gene matches: 8. The CDR3 length is 14 residues. CDR3 DNA: TGTGCCTGGAGCACCGGGACAGAAAGTTCACCCCTCCACTTT. It yields the protein CAWSTGTESSPLHF. Using reference TRBV30 and TRBJ1-6 for the parts outside the CDR3, the full variable domain is SQTIHQWPATLVQPVGSPLSLECTVEGTSNPNLYWYRQAAGRGLQLLFYSVGIGQISSEVPQNLSASRPQDRQFILSSKKLLLSDSGFYLCAWSTGTESSPLHFGNGTRLTVT.

The chain joins TRBV18 to TRBJ2-1; 9 bases are a match to TRBD2. J gave up 9 bases and V 5 bases, and 20 bases lay outside the gene matches. The germline V gene encodes CDR1 KGHSH and CDR2 LQKENI. CDR3 length: 18 amino acids. The CDR3 DNA follows: TGTGCCAGCTCAGTACGAGCGGGAGGAGGCCCTCTACAGGGTGAGCAGTTCTTC. This translates into CASSVRAGGGPLQGEQFF. Filled out from reference TRBV18 and TRBJ2-1, the complete variable domain reads NAGVMQNPRHLVRRRGQEARLRCSPMKGHSHVYWYRQLPEEGLKFMVYLQKENIIDESGMPKERFSAEFPKEGPSILRIQQVVRGDSAAYFCASSVRAGGGPLQGEQFFGPGTRLTVL.

J is TRBJ1-2 and V is TRBV19, with D tentatively TRBD1 (5 bases). V was trimmed by 5 bases and J by 6 bases, leaving 7 bases between them. CDR1 and CDR2 (germline): LNHDA, SQIVND (reference sequence). The CDR3 is 11 residues long. The CDR3 protein is CASSQGHGYTF. The CDR3, as DNA: TGTGCCAGTAGTCAGGGACATGGCTACACCTTC.

A single count supports this clone. This sequence joins TRBV7-8 and TRBJ1-1, with 9 bases identical to TRBD1. The CDR3 has 14 residues. Trimming cost V 6 bases and J 9 bases; bases outside gene matches: 11. Germline V lookup: CDR1 SGHVS, CDR2 FQNEAQ. CDR3 nucleotides: TGTGCCAGCAGTTCGGACAGGGGAGATTGGCAAGCTTTCTTT. The encoded protein is CASSSDRGDWQAFF.

The CDR3 protein is CASSGAWGGSPLHF. CDR3 coding DNA: TGCGCCAGCAGTGGGGCCTGGGGAGGATCACCCCTCCACTTT. The rearrangement joins TRBV10-1 to TRBJ1-6; D is unclear. Deletions cut 4 bases from V and 10 bases from J, with 14 bases between. The germline V gene has CDR1 WNHNN and CDR2 SYGVQD (reference sequence). The CDR3 has 14 amino acids.

This chain connects TRBV21-1 to TRBJ1-2. TRBV21-1 is assigned pseudogene status. The CDR3 loop spans 11 amino acids. The CDR3 region has the DNA TGTGCCAGCAGCCCGGCGGATGGCTACACCTTC. Encoded protein: CASSPADGYTF.

The gene calls are TRBV5-1 and TRBJ2-2; TRBD1 is a possible D gene (5 bases). Germline CDR1 is SGHRS and CDR2 is YFSETQ. The length of the CDR3 is 15 residues. V was trimmed by 1 base and J by 1 base, leaving 8 bases between them. The chain's CDR3 is CASSLSTGNTGELFF. CDR3 nucleotide sequence: TGCGCCAGCAGCTTGTCCACAGGGAACACCGGGGAGCTGTTTTTT.

The chain employs TRBV19 and TRBJ1-1; D remains unclear. The V end lost 6 bases, the J end lost 0 bases, and 11 bases lay between the germline ends. The germline gives CDR1 LNHDA, CDR2 SQIVND (reference sequence). The CDR3 totals 14 residues. The chain's CDR3 is CASSFATLNTEAFF. The CDR3 region has the DNA TGTGCCAGTAGCTTTGCGACACTGAACACTGAAGCTTTCTTT.

As for this clone: Additional DNA sequences in this sample encode the identical CDR3. The V gene is TRBV30, the J gene TRBJ1-3, with a tentative D call TRBD1 (6 bases). The V end lost 0 bases, the J end lost 1 base, and 7 bases lay between the germline ends. The CDR3 is 14 residues long. Germline V gene lookup returns CDR1 GTSNPN and CDR2 SVGIG (reference sequence). The DNA of the CDR3 is TGTGCCTGGAGTGTAGGGGGATCTGGAAACACCATATATTTT. Translating it yields CAWSVGGSGNTIYF. The variable domain in full, with the rest retrieved from reference TRBV30 and TRBJ1-3, is SQTIHQWPATLVQPVGSPLSLECTVEGTSNPNLYWYRQAAGRGLQLLFYSVGIGQISSEVPQNLSASRPQDRQFILSSKKLLLSDSGFYLCAWSVGGSGNTIYFGEGSWLTVV.

The chain is built from TRBV3-1 (or the pseudogene TRBV3-2) and TRBJ1-1; D gene unclear. The V end lost 4 bases, the J end lost 3 bases, and 12 bases lay between the germline ends. The length of the CDR3 is 14 residues. Germline V gene sequence: CDR1 LGHDT, CDR2 YNNKEL (reference sequence). The CDR3 protein is CASSLSGGDTEAFF. DNA of the CDR3: TGTGCCAGCAGCCTTTCTGGCGGGGACACTGAAGCTTTCTTT.

CDR3 sequence reads: CASSLGGALTGDTQYF. The CDR3 nucleotides read TGTGCCAGCAGCTTAGGGGGCGCGCTAACGGGAGATACGCAGTATTTT. V and J are TRBV11-2 and TRBJ2-3; TRBD1 is a possible D gene (5 bases). Trimming pared 1 base from V and 5 bases from J, leaving 16 bases between. Germline V gives CDR1 SGHAT, CDR2 FQNNGV. The CDR3 has 16 residues.

The rearrangement joins TRBV7-2 to TRBJ1-2; 8 bases are shared with TRBD1. Looked up from germline, CDR1 is SGHTA and CDR2 is FQGNSA. J was trimmed by 4 bases and V by 1 base; bases with no gene match: 11. This CDR3 contains 17 residues. CDR3 region: CASSLGRTGTDSYGYTF. CDR3 DNA: TGTGCCAGCAGCTTAGGGAGGACAGGGACAGATTCCTATGGCTACACCTTC.

The chain carries TRBV12-3 or TRBV12-4 and TRBJ1-2; perhaps TRBD1 as D (5 bases). The V end lost 3 bases, the J end lost 1 base, and 6 bases lay between the germline ends. The CDR3 is made up of 13 amino acids. The CDR3 region has the DNA TGTGCCAGCAGTTTCAGGGTTAACTATGGCTACACCTTC. This sequence encodes CASSFRVNYGYTF.

The genes are TRBV19 and TRBJ1-5; D might be TRBD1 (5 bases). Germline V gene sequence: CDR1 LNHDA, CDR2 SQIVND (reference sequence). The CDR3 runs 15 residues. V lost 9 bases to trimming and J lost 1 base, with 16 bases between them. CDR3 sequence (DNA): TGTGCCAGCGACCCCCGTGGGGCCAGCAATCAGCCCCAGCATTTT. It encodes CASDPRGASNQPQHF.

CDR3 region: CASSRGPSYEQYF. Written as DNA, the CDR3 is TGTGCCAGCTCACGGGGGCCTTCCTACGAGCAGTACTTC. The genes are TRBV18 and TRBJ2-7; tentatively, D is TRBD1 (6 bases). The CDR3 is 13 residues long. The ends were cut back, 4 bases at V and 1 base at J, with 8 bases in the middle. CDR1 is KGHSH and CDR2 is LQKENI in the germline V gene.

The table lists this clone with a few counts. The V and J genes are TRBV5-4 and TRBJ2-5; 11 bases are shared with TRBD1. This CDR3 is 14 amino acids long. J lost 5 bases, V lost 4 bases, and 4 bases had no gene match. Germline loops: CDR1 SGHNT, CDR2 YYREEE (reference sequence). This CDR3 is CASSQDRGLETQYF. The DNA of the CDR3 is TGTGCCAGCAGCCAGGACAGGGGGCTTGAGACCCAGTACTTC.

The chain has TRBV9 and TRBJ2-3; D gene ambiguous. Germline CDR1 reads SGDLS; CDR2 reads YYNGEE. CDR3 length: 15 residues. Trimming took off 0 bases at V and 0 bases at J, with 8 bases between the two ends. The CDR3 spells CASSVVIGSTDTQYF. DNA for the CDR3: TGTGCCAGCAGCGTAGTGATAGGGAGCACAGATACGCAGTATTTT. Variable domain in full (rest from reference TRBV9 and TRBJ2-3): DSGVTQTPKHLITATGQRVTLRCSPRSGDLSVYWYQQSLDQGLQFLIQYYNGEERAKGNILERFSAQQFPDLHSELNLSSLELGDSALYFCASSVVIGSTDTQYFGPGTRLTVL.

This clone appeared once. This chain links TRBV14 with TRBJ2-7; D may be TRBD2 (6 bases). Trimming cost V 1 base and J 3 bases, with 13 bases left between them. Germline V gene data show CDR1 as SGHDN and CDR2 as FVKESK. This CDR3 has 15 amino acids. As DNA, the CDR3 is TGTGCCAGCAGCCAAGTGGGGGGACCTCTCTACGAGCAGTACTTC. Protein: CASSQVGGPLYEQYF.